Below, one T cell receptor beta chain is given with its context. Its antigen is not identified. These data come from a study of cytomegalovirus exposure and HLA in healthy donors. Study as a whole: Out of roughly 170 million T cells, an earlier analysis found fewer than 140 million unique TCR beta sequences in total. Study-level results: While the bulk of TCR sequences proved rare, some public TCRs turned up in many donors. Common viral pathogens seemed, in a later analysis, to connect with several of the most significant clusters. Researchers reported in a later analysis that a missense DCLRE1C variant was tied to TCR beta V- and J-gene trimming.

PCR used 60 Vbeta primers and 13 Jbeta primers. Some clones are missing from TCRdb's copy, which holds only in-frame ones; the method was immunoSEQ multiplex PCR. The table records around 200,000 clones, around three quarters of them present only once. CDR3 length: 17 residues. Germline lookup yields CDR1 SGHNT and CDR2 YYREEE (reference sequence). Between the trimmed V and J ends, which lost 0 bases and 9 bases, there was a span of 24 bases. The chain is built from TRBV5-4 and TRBJ1-2; a possible D gene is TRBD1 (6 bases). This TCR was recovered from a boy younger than 18 in good health and CMV-seronegative. The specimen was PBMCs. Here the CDR3 reads CASSLATQGGSGLSYTF. Here the CDR3 DNA reads TGTGCCAGCAGCTTGGCCACACAGGGTGGCAGTGGGTTGAGCTACACCTTC.